This TCR beta chain was documented in a study of cytomegalovirus exposure and HLA in healthy donors. As regards this clone: Antigen: not known.

Whole-study findings and limits: The study recorded 164 TCR beta chains that were cytomegalovirus-associated.

Data came from immunoSEQ multiplex PCR; TCRdb stores just in-frame clones and leaves some out. The profile covers some 180,000 clones, with around nine tenths appearing a single time and 7.2% taken by the ten largest. The TCR sequence derives from a man aged 25 to 45 in good health and CMV-seropositive. Sequencing used PBMCs.

The CDR3 DNA is TGTGCCAGCAGCGTAGGTGGACTAGCGGGGAGAGAGACCCAGTACTTC. Translating it yields CASSVGGLAGRETQYF. The chain links TRBV9 to TRBJ2-5, with 12 positions matching TRBD2. V shed 0 bases and J 4 bases; nucleotides not matched to a gene: 4. Germline CDR1 reads SGDLS; CDR2 reads YYNGEE. The CDR3 contains 16 residues.